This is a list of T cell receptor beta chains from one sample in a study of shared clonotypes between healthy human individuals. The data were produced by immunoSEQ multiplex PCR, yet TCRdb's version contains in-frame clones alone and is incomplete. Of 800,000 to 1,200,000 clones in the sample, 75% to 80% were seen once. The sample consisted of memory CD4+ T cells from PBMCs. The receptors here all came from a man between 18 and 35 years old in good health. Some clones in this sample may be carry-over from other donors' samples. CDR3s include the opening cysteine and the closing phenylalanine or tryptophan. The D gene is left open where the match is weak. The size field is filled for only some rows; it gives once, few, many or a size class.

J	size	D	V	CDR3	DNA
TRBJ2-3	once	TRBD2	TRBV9	CASSVTSGSASTDTQYF	TGTGCCAGCAGCGTAACTAGCGGGAGCGCTAGCACAGATACGCAGTATTTT
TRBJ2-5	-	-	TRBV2	CASSEGPPEYF	TGTGCCAGCAGTGAGGGACCCCCGGAGTACTTC
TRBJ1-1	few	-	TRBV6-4	CASSVEGNTEAFF	TGTGCCAGCAGCGTTGAAGGGAACACTGAAGCTTTCTTT
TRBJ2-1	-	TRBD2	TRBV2	CASRPGLAGVGRGNEQFF	TGTGCCAGCAGGCCGGGACTAGCGGGAGTGGGACGTGGGAATGAGCAGTTCTTC
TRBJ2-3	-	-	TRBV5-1	CASSLGLLTDTQYF	TGCGCCAGCAGCTTGGGGCTACTCACAGATACGCAGTATTTT
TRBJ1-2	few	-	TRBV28	CASSWDKGVGYTF	TGTGCCAGCAGCTGGGACAAGGGGGTTGGCTACACCTTC
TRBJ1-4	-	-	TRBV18	CASSPRQGNRIEKLFF	TGTGCCAGCTCACCCCGACAAGGGAATAGGATCGAAAAACTGTTTTTT
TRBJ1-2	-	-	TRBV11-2	CASSPGGGGLRYGYTF	TGTGCCAGCAGCCCGGGAGGGGGGGGCTTGCGGTATGGCTACACCTTC
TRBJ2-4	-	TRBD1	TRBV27	CASSLSRFGTDNIQYF	TGTGCCAGCAGTTTATCCCGCTTCGGGACAGATAACATTCAGTACTTC
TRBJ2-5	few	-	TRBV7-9	CASSLIYGREETQYF	TGTGCCAGCAGCTTGATATACGGAAGGGAAGAGACCCAGTACTTC
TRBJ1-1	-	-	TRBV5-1	CASSLSRASEAFF	TGCGCCAGCAGTTTATCCCGGGCATCTGAAGCTTTCTTT
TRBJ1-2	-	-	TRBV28	CASTKVQGYYGYTF	TGTGCCAGCACCAAAGTACAGGGATACTATGGCTACACCTTC
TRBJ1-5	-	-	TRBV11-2	CASSFGSNQPQHF	TGTGCCAGCAGCTTCGGTAGCAATCAGCCCCAGCATTTT
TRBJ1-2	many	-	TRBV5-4	CATGQTSNYGYTF	TGTGCCACCGGACAGACTTCTAACTATGGCTACACCTTC
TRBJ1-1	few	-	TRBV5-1	CASSLDSNTEAFF	TGCGCCAGCAGCTTGGACTCGAACACTGAAGCTTTCTTT
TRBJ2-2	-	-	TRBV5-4	CASSLGRAGTGELFF	TGTGCCAGCAGCTTGGGCAGGGCAGGCACCGGGGAGCTGTTTTTT
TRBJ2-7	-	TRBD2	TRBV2	CASRLAGGPSTYEQYF	TGTGCCAGCCGACTAGCGGGAGGTCCATCAACCTACGAGCAGTACTTC
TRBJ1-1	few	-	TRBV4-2	CASSQAMLIGGPEAFF	TGTGCCAGCAGCCAAGCTATGTTAATCGGGGGTCCTGAAGCTTTCTTT
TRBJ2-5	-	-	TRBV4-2	CASSRGTEQETQYF	TGTGCCAGCAGCCGGGGGACCGAACAAGAGACCCAGTACTTC
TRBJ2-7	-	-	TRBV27	CASSLRDSAYEQYF	TGTGCCAGCAGTTTAAGGGACTCAGCCTACGAGCAGTACTTC
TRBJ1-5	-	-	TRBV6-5	CASSPVSWRSQPQHF	TGTGCCAGCAGTCCAGTGTCGTGGAGGAGTCAGCCCCAGCATTTT
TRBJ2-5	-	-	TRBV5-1	CASSLSSEETQYF	TGCGCCAGCAGCTTGTCCTCTGAAGAGACCCAGTACTTC
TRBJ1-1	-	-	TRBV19	CASTWAAANTEAFF	TGTGCCAGTACCTGGGCCGCAGCGAACACTGAAGCTTTCTTT
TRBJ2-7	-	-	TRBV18	CASSPGARDIPEQYF	TGTGCCAGCTCACCGGGAGCACGGGACATCCCCGAGCAGTACTTC
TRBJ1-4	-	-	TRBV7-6	CASSPRDNEKLFF	TGTGCCAGCAGCCCTCGGGACAATGAAAAACTGTTTTTT
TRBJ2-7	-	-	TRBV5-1	CASSLAPGDYEQYF	TGCGCCAGCAGCTTGGCCCCAGGGGACTACGAGCAGTACTTC
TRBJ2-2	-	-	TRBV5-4	CASSFGSNANTGELFF	TGTGCCAGCAGCTTCGGGTCTAACGCGAACACCGGGGAGCTGTTTTTT
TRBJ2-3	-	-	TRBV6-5	CASSYARGVTDTQYF	TGTGCCAGCAGTTACGCTAGGGGGGTGACAGATACGCAGTATTTT
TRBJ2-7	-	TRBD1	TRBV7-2	CASSTQQGVGYEQYF	TGTGCCAGCAGCACTCAGCAGGGGGTTGGTTACGAGCAGTACTTC
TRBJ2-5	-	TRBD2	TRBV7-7	CATSRGEGETQYF	TGTGCTACCTCCCGGGGGGAGGGAGAGACCCAGTACTTC
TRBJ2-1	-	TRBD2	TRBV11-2	CASSLRLAGGIDEQFF	TGTGCCAGCAGCTTACGTCTAGCGGGAGGGATCGATGAGCAGTTCTTC
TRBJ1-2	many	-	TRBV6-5	CASSEEGSYTF	TGTGCCAGCAGTGAAGAGGGCAGCTACACCTTC
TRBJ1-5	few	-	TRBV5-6	CASSSADILRSNQPQHF	TGTGCCAGCAGCTCCGCGGACATACTAAGGAGCAATCAGCCCCAGCATTTT
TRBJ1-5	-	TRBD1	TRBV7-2	CASSSSGTGGSQPQHF	TGTGCCAGCAGCTCATCCGGGACAGGGGGCAGTCAGCCCCAGCATTTT
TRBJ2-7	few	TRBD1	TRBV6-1	CASRPGQSYEQYF	TGTGCCAGCAGGCCGGGACAGTCCTACGAGCAGTACTTC
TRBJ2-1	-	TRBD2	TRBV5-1	CASSLEGTTYNEQFF	TGCGCCAGCAGCTTGGAGGGGACTACCTACAATGAGCAGTTCTTC
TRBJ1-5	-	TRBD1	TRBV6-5	CASSYAGTGGNQPQHF	TGTGCCAGCAGTTACGCCGGGACAGGGGGCAATCAGCCCCAGCATTTT
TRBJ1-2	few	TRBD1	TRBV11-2	CASSLDRGAGGGYTF	TGTGCCAGCAGCTTAGATCGCGGGGCAGGGGGAGGCTACACCTTC
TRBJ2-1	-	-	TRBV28	CASSLQARAREQFF	TGTGCCAGCAGTTTACAGGCCAGGGCTCGTGAGCAGTTCTTC
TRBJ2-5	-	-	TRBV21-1	CASSKGQQETQYF	TGTGCCAGCAGCAAGGGACAGCAAGAGACCCAGTACTTC
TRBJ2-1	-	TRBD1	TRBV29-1	CSVDWTGVNEQFF	TGCAGCGTTGATTGGACAGGGGTAAATGAGCAGTTCTTC
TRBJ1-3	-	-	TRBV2	CASRVPGHYSGNTIYF	TGTGCCAGCAGGGTACCGGGACACTACTCTGGAAACACCATATATTTT
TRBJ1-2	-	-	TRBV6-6	CASVGEGYGYTF	TGTGCCAGCGTTGGGGAGGGGTATGGCTACACCTTC
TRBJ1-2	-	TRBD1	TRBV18	CASSPLIGTGDGYTF	TGTGCCAGCTCACCACTTATAGGGACAGGGGACGGCTACACCTTC
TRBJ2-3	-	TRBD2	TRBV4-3	CASSQGGAGITDTQYF	TGCGCCAGCAGCCAAGGGGGAGCGGGAATCACAGATACGCAGTATTTT
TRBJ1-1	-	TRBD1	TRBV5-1	CASSTSTGHTEAFF	TGCGCCAGCAGCACTTCGACAGGGCACACTGAAGCTTTCTTT
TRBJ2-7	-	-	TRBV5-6	CASSFRATTYEQYF	TGTGCCAGCAGCTTCCGGGCAACAACCTACGAGCAGTACTTC
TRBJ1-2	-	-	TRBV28	CASSSSLNYGYTF	TGTGCCAGCAGTTCCTCACTTAACTATGGCTACACCTTC
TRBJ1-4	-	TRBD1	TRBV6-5	CASSYPRGLGVEKLFF	TGTGCCAGCAGTTACCCTAGGGGGCTCGGGGTTGAAAAACTGTTTTTT
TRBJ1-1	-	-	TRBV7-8	CASSRRTDTEAFF	TGTGCCAGCAGCCGGCGGACCGACACTGAAGCTTTCTTT
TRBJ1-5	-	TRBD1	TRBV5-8	CASSADRGGNQPQHF	TGTGCCAGCAGCGCGGACAGGGGCGGGAATCAGCCCCAGCATTTT
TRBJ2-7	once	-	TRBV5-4	CASSLVGGAYEQYF	TGTGCCAGCAGTCTCGTGGGGGGAGCCTACGAGCAGTACTTC
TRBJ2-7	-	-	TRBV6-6	CASSYGGEEQYF	TGTGCCAGCAGTTACGGGGGAGAAGAGCAGTACTTC
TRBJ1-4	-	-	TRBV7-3	CASSFLEKLFF	TGTGCCAGCAGCTTTTTGGAAAAACTGTTTTTT